Listed below are T cell receptor beta chains from one sample, sequenced in a study of T cell responses to AZD1222 COVID-19 vaccine. Generated by immunoSEQ multiplex PCR, the TCRdb table keeps only in-frame clones and is missing some. Found here are about 130,000 clones, approximately 86% of them singletons; the top ten hold around 1.6%. Sequencing used peripheral blood, obtained on day 0 of AZD1222 vaccination. The source of these receptors is an adult in good health. Both conserved end residues are part of each CDR3. Not every row has a clone size; where given, it reads once, few, many or a size class.

length: 12
V: TRBV6-5
size: NA
CDR3: CASAAGDEKLFF

length: 14
V: TRBV5-1
size: NA
CDR3: CASSLQGPWQPQHF

length: 15
V: TRBV7-3
size: NA
CDR3: CASTLTPQNTGELFF

length: 14
V: TRBV4-2
size: few
CDR3: CASSQDGLNEKLFF

length: 14
V: TRBV9
size: NA
CDR3: CASSVEGDSTPLHF

length: 14
V: TRBV10-3
size: NA
CDR3: CAIRDRAVNTEAFF

length: 14
V: TRBV7-2
size: NA
CDR3: CASSESQGHSPLHF

length: 14
V: TRBV27
size: NA
CDR3: CASSFRQMNTEAFF

length: 15
V: TRBV5-6
size: NA
CDR3: CASSLGTGRTDTQYF

length: 15
V: TRBV7-9
size: NA
CDR3: CASSLEGLAGKTQYF

length: 13
V: TRBV5-1
size: NA
CDR3: CASSLEQGREQYF

length: 15
V: TRBV5-1
size: NA
CDR3: CASSPRVPGNTEAFF

length: 13
V: TRBV15
size: NA
CDR3: CATSRETGYEQYF

length: 15
V: TRBV19
size: NA
CDR3: CASSMGWESTDTQYF

length: 14
V: TRBV6-2/TRBV6-3
size: NA
CDR3: CASSPGTPTDTQYF

length: 18
V: TRBV28
size: NA
CDR3: CASSLSLAGVTYQETQYF

length: 16
V: TRBV9
size: NA
CDR3: CASSVVAGAGSDTQYF

length: 15
V: TRBV4-2
size: NA
CDR3: CASSLGQGVTDTQYF

length: 15
V: TRBV6-5
size: once
CDR3: CASSSEGAQNEKLFF

length: 15
V: TRBV7-8
size: NA
CDR3: CASSLDSWSATEAFF

length: 16
V: TRBV27
size: NA
CDR3: CASSLPPQGGYNEQFF

length: 15
V: TRBV11-2
size: NA
CDR3: CASSAAGGRGETQYF

length: 15
V: TRBV4-1
size: NA
CDR3: CASSQGSGGQETQYF

length: 14
V: TRBV7-9
size: NA
CDR3: CASSLAPAGDEQFF

length: 15
V: TRBV7-6
size: NA
CDR3: CASSRIDGALGIQYF

length: 13
V: TRBV6-6
size: NA
CDR3: CASGAIIQETQYF

length: 18
V: TRBV7-9
size: NA
CDR3: CASSLARGGTGVTYEQYF

length: 17
V: TRBV11-2
size: NA
CDR3: CASRRGQGQSGANVLTF

length: 17
V: TRBV7-6
size: NA
CDR3: CASSPPPQGPYQETQYF

length: 16
V: TRBV6-6
size: NA
CDR3: CASSRDRLGGIGEAFF

length: 13
V: TRBV12-3/TRBV12-4
size: NA
CDR3: CASSSGGKSTQYF

length: 12
V: TRBV3-1/TRBV3-2
size: NA
CDR3: CASSLTNSPLHF

length: 15
V: TRBV6-2/TRBV6-3
size: NA
CDR3: CASSTWEIAKNIQYF

length: 12
V: TRBV18
size: NA
CDR3: CASSLADTEAFF

length: 15
V: TRBV9
size: NA
CDR3: CASSAAGAFNQPQHF

length: 14
V: TRBV7-2
size: NA
CDR3: CASSPAGVQETQYF

length: 14
V: TRBV7-2
size: NA
CDR3: CASSSRGGAYEQYF

length: 15
V: TRBV5-1
size: NA
CDR3: CASSIGHATNEKLFF

length: 17
V: TRBV2
size: once
CDR3: CASRLGDFFKNTGELFF

length: 15
V: TRBV11-2
size: NA
CDR3: CASSLDPQPSYEQYF

length: 15
V: TRBV28
size: NA
CDR3: CASSPPRGRTNTIYF

length: 12
V: TRBV28
size: few
CDR3: CASSSVGGTQYF

length: 17
V: TRBV4-2
size: NA
CDR3: CASSQGRDRGRGNTIYF

length: 17
V: TRBV5-4
size: NA
CDR3: CASSFYFDSQNTGELFF

length: 16
V: TRBV5-4
size: NA
CDR3: CASSLQTRTETYEQYF

length: 15
V: TRBV15
size: NA
CDR3: CATSREAGGYYGYTF